This TCR beta chain is drawn from a study of response to subunit inactivated influenza vaccine. Study-wide points: The authors suggested that every seasonal influenza vaccination recruits few new T cells.

TCRdb processed the RT-PCR reads anew with MiXCR; each CDR3 protein has one entry. The data hold over 400,000 distinct CDR3 sequences, with approximately 11% observed a single time. Germline V lookup: CDR1 SGHRS, CDR2 YFSETQ. The CDR3 totals 18 residues. Between the trimmed V and J ends, which lost 0 bases and 4 bases, there was a span of 23 bases. This clonotype was seen ten or more times. The antigen remains undetermined. The material was PBMCs from blood, obtained 35 to 45 days after vaccination. This TCR was sampled from a man aged 50 to 60 who received an inactivated influenza vaccine. The chain joins TRBV5-1 to TRBJ2-7; D perhaps matches TRBD2 (5 bases). For the CDR3, the DNA is TGCGCCAGCAGCTTGGAGGAAGCGGCTGCGTCTCCTGGGTACGAGCAGTACTTC. It is translated as CASSLEEAAASPGYEQYF. The full variable domain, rest sourced from reference TRBV5-1 and TRBJ2-7, is KAGVTQTPRYLIKTRGQQVTLSCSPISGHRSVSWYQQTPGQGLQFLFEYFSETQRNKGNFPGRFSGRQFSNSRSEMNVSTLELGDSALYLCASSLEEAAASPGYEQYFGPGTRLTVT.